One and the same sample provided the 16 T cell receptor beta chains below, sequenced in a study of naive and memory T cell subsets. As for treatment: skin biopsy from PPD injection site in Mantoux-positive individual. Cells were not sorted; total RNA input targeted roughly 1 to 1000 ng. For blood and skin samples, reverse transcription used TCR alpha and beta constant primers. TCRdb re-derived calls from the UMI-ligation and nested PCR reads in MiXCR, one entry per CDR3 protein. The table records 18,000 or so distinct CDR3 sequences, 7.5% to 10% of them present only once. The input for sequencing was skin, taken from a tuberculin skin test site. The receptors shown here come from an adult in good health.

The V call is TRBV15, the J call TRBJ1-1; no definite D call. This CDR3 comprises 12 residues. The V and J ends lost 0 bases and 7 bases respectively, with 6 bases between them. Germline CDR1 LNHNV, CDR2 YYDKDF (reference sequence). The DNA of the CDR3 is TGTGCCACCAGCAGAGATCATTTTGAAGCTTTCTTT. Its translation: CATSRDHFEAFF. Using reference TRBV15 and TRBJ1-1 for the parts outside the CDR3, the full variable domain is DAMVIQNPRYQVTQFGKPVTLSCSQTLNHNVMYWYQQKSSQAPKLLFHYYDKDFNNEADTPDNFQSRRPNTSFCFLDIRSPGLGDTAMYLCATSRDHFEAFFGQGTRLTVV.

V gene TRBV20-1 combines with J gene TRBJ2-7; 7 bases match TRBD1. V shed 0 bases and J 0 bases; nucleotides not matched to a gene: 5. In germline, CDR1 is DFQATT, CDR2 SNEGSKA (reference sequence). CDR3 length: 15 residues. The CDR3 bases are TGCAGTGCTAGAGATGGCAGGGGGAGCTCCTACGAGCAGTACTTC. Translated: CSARDGRGSSYEQYF.

This clonotype was seen repeatedly, ten times or more. The chain joins TRBV20-1 to TRBJ2-3; D is undetermined. The germline V and J ends were trimmed by 3 bases and 0 bases, with 13 bases remaining between them. The CDR3 length is 15 residues. Germline loops: CDR1 DFQATT, CDR2 SNEGSKA (reference sequence). DNA for the CDR3: TGCAGTGCTAGCCCGAGAGCGTATAGCACAGATACGCAGTATTTT. Protein product: CSASPRAYSTDTQYF.

J is TRBJ2-4 and V is TRBV2; D may be TRBD1 or TRBD2 (9 bases each). The length of the CDR3 is 18 residues. Trimming removed 10 bases from V and 0 bases from J, with 25 bases in between. Germline assignment: CDR1 SNHLY and CDR2 FYNNEI. CDR3 sequence reads: CATNRGLAGRLAKNIQYF. CDR3 DNA: TGTGCCACAAACAGGGGGCTAGCGGGACGCCTAGCCAAAAACATTCAGTACTTC.

The table lists this clonotype with many counts. This chain joins TRBV29-1 and TRBJ2-1; D possibly corresponds to TRBD2 (6 bases). Trimming took 6 bases from V and 14 from J, leaving 20 bases between them. This CDR3 comprises 12 residues. Germline V gives CDR1 SQVTM, CDR2 ANQGSEA. The DNA of the CDR3 is TGCAGCGTACAAGACCCTCTAGCGTCTAAGTTCTTC. It translates to CSVQDPLASKFF.

The chain carries TRBV7-2 and TRBJ2-3; D may be TRBD1 (7 bases). CDR1 is SGHTA and CDR2 is FQGNSA in the germline V gene. The CDR3 has 13 amino acids. The V end lost 5 bases, the J end lost 7 bases, and 13 bases lay between the germline ends. As DNA, the CDR3 is TGTGCCAGCAGCCAGGGGGGAGCCAATACGCAGTATTTT. Its translation is CASSQGGANTQYF.

This clonotype was detected a few times. The CDR3 DNA follows: TGTGCCAGCAGCCCCGAGGGGTTGGACTACGAGCAGTACTTC. It yields the protein CASSPEGLDYEQYF. This chain links TRBV9 with TRBJ2-7; D is perhaps TRBD1 or TRBD2 (5 bases each). The V end was cut by 4 bases, the J end by 3 bases, with 14 bases between. The CDR3 sequence is 14 residues long. In germline, CDR1 is SGDLS, CDR2 YYNGEE.

The chain recombines TRBV5-4 with TRBJ2-7, with 8 nucleotides matching TRBD2. Trimming at V came to 5 bases and at J to 4 bases, leaving 11 bases not matched to a gene. The germline CDR1 and CDR2 sequences are SGHNT and YYREEE (reference sequence). There are 15 residues in the CDR3. CDR3 sequence (DNA): TGTGCCAGCAGTCCGTGGGGACTAGTCCCTTACGAGCAGTACTTC. Translation: CASSPWGLVPYEQYF.

This clonotype came up a few times. The chain is built from TRBV18 and TRBJ2-6; 9 bases match TRBD1. V lost 4 bases to trimming and J lost 2 bases; unmatched junction nucleotides: 6. Germline assignment: CDR1 KGHSH and CDR2 LQKENI. CDR3 length: 17 amino acids. CDR3 protein: CASSRDREAPGANVLTF. CDR3 DNA: TGTGCCAGCTCACGGGACAGGGAAGCTCCTGGGGCCAACGTCCTGACTTTC.

This clonotype is medium-sized within its sample. The chain has TRBV29-1 and TRBJ2-3, with TRBD2 matching over 11 bases. Germline V gives CDR1 SQVTM, CDR2 ANQGSEA. The CDR3 runs 14 residues. V lost 6 bases to trimming and J lost 9 bases; unmatched junction nucleotides: 11. The CDR3 sequence: CSVELAGALGTQYF. CDR3 nucleotide sequence: TGCAGCGTCGAACTAGCGGGAGCCTTGGGAACGCAGTATTTT.

This clonotype was found many times. The rearrangement joins TRBV29-1 to TRBJ2-3, with TRBD2 identical over 7 bases. Germline CDR1 is SQVTM and CDR2 is ANQGSEA. CDR3 length: 13 amino acids. Unmatched junction bases numbered 0, after V lost 2 bases and J lost 1 base. The CDR3 region is CSVERGGTDTQYF. The DNA for the CDR3 is TGCAGCGTTGAACGGGGGGGCACAGATACGCAGTATTTT.

The rearrangement uses TRBV20-1 and TRBJ1-5, with 12 bases lining up with TRBD1. CDR3 length: 16 amino acids. CDR1 is DFQATT and CDR2 is SNEGSKA in the germline V gene (reference sequence). The trim removed 0 bases at V and 3 bases at J, leaving 3 bases unmatched. This CDR3 is CSARDPGQGANQPQHF. CDR3 DNA sequence: TGCAGTGCTAGAGACCCGGGACAGGGGGCCAATCAGCCCCAGCATTTT.

This clonotype was observed many times. The chain is built from TRBV12-3 or TRBV12-4 and TRBJ2-7; D ambiguous. V lost 6 bases to trimming and J lost 4 bases, with 10 bases between them. The CDR3 loop spans 12 amino acids. Here the CDR3 reads CASSPDEYEQYF. In nucleotides, the CDR3 is TGTGCCAGCAGCCCAGACGAGTACGAGCAGTACTTC.

The chain is built from TRBV20-1 and TRBJ1-1, with 7 positions matching TRBD1. Germline CDR1 is DFQATT and CDR2 is SNEGSKA (reference sequence). After removal of 3 bases from V and 1 base from J, the junction contained 5 bases not matched to a gene. The CDR3 spans 14 residues. CDR3 DNA: TGCAGTGCTAGGAGACAGGGCAGGAACACTGAAGCTTTCTTT. It specifies CSARRQGRNTEAFF.

This clonotype was seen repeatedly, ten times or more. The CDR3 nucleotides are TGCAGCGTTGAAGTTAGAACGGGACAGGGGGCCTTTGAAGCTTTCTTT. It specifies CSVEVRTGQGAFEAFF. The chain employs TRBV29-1 and TRBJ1-1; 12 nucleotides align to TRBD1. The CDR3 has 16 amino acids. Looked up from germline, CDR1 is SQVTM and CDR2 is ANQGSEA. V gave up 1 base and J gave up 7 bases; unmatched junction bases: 10.

This clonotype was counted a few times. This chain connects TRBV28 to TRBJ2-2; D is unresolved. Trimming shortened V by 2 bases and J by 4 bases, and 17 bases separated the two germline ends. This CDR3 has 17 residues. CDR1 and CDR2 from the germline V gene are MDHEN and SYDVKM. CDR3 in amino acids: CASSLVGIYPPTGELFF. DNA for the CDR3: TGTGCCAGCAGTTTAGTGGGAATTTACCCCCCCACCGGGGAGCTGTTTTTT.